Shown below are 28 T cell receptor beta chains from a single sample sequenced in a study of HIV-infected patients and healthy controls. cDNA was made from approximately 500 ng RNA using alpha and beta constant primers. Alpha and beta chain libraries were made separately by chain-specific third strand synthesis with multiplexing indices. TCRdb re-derived calls from the 5' RACE reads in MiXCR, one entry per CDR3 protein. The profile shows more than 15,000 distinct CDR3 sequences, 5.5% of them singletons. All unsorted peripheral T cells were captured because whole blood was used without fractionation. The sequenced material came from blood. The receptors were gathered from an adult in good health.

This clonotype was counted at least ten times. This rearrangement joins TRBV20-1 to TRBJ2-7; TRBD2 might be the D (6 bases). Trimming took 6 bases from V and 4 from J, leaving 10 bases between them. This CDR3 has 11 amino acids. Germline V lookup: CDR1 DFQATT, CDR2 SNEGSKA (reference sequence). The CDR3, as DNA: TGCAGTGCAACCGGGGGTTACGAGCAGTACTTC. Its translation is CSATGGYEQYF.

This clonotype was found many times. CDR3 nucleotides: TGTGCCAGTAGTGGGTCTGTCCAAGAGACCCAGTACTTC. It translates to CASSGSVQETQYF. V gene TRBV19 combines with J gene TRBJ2-5, with D unresolved. This CDR3 has 13 residues. Germline assignment: CDR1 LNHDA and CDR2 SQIVND (reference sequence). V was shortened by 5 bases and J by 1 base, with 8 bases between the two germline ends.

This clonotype was observed many times. The rearrangement links TRBV20-1 to TRBJ2-3; tentatively, D is TRBD2 (6 bases). CDR1 and CDR2 from the germline V gene are DFQATT and SNEGSKA (reference sequence). Trimming left V 6 bases short and J 5 bases short, with 21 bases between. The CDR3 is 15 amino acids. In nucleotides, the CDR3 is TGCAGTGCAGTCTTCCCTCTAGCGCGGGTAGATACGCAGTATTTT. This sequence encodes CSAVFPLARVDTQYF.

The chain employs TRBV13 and TRBJ1-6, with no clear D. Trimming shortened V by 5 bases and J by 8 bases, and 7 bases separated the two germline ends. The CDR3 has 12 amino acids. Per germline, CDR1 PRHDT and CDR2 FYEKMQ (reference sequence). The CDR3 region is CASSRNYSPLHF. CDR3 in DNA: TGTGCCAGCAGCCGAAACTATTCACCCCTCCACTTT. Filled out from reference TRBV13 and TRBJ1-6, the complete variable domain reads AAGVIQSPRHLIKEKRETATLKCYPIPRHDTVYWYQQGPGQDPQFLISFYEKMQSDKGSIPDRFSAQQFSDYHSELNMSSLELGDSALYFCASSRNYSPLHFGNGTRLTVT.

This clonotype has a count of ten or more. The chain links TRBV7-2 to TRBJ1-2, with 7 bases fitting TRBD1. V gave up 5 bases and J gave up 8 bases; unmatched junction bases: 14. Germline CDR1 SGHTA, CDR2 FQGNSA. This CDR3 has 15 residues. CDR3 DNA sequence: TGTGCCAGCAGCCCCAGACAGGGTTGGGGTCGGGGCTACACCTTC. This gives the protein CASSPRQGWGRGYTF.

In this sample, this clonotype turned up many times. The chain employs TRBV18 and TRBJ1-2; TRBD1 matches 8 bases. Germline V gives CDR1 KGHSH, CDR2 LQKENI. This CDR3 contains 16 residues. V shed 0 bases and J 5 bases; nucleotides not matched to a gene: 8. The CDR3 sequence: CASSPPPGQGGYGYTF. CDR3 coding DNA: TGTGCCAGCTCACCACCGCCCGGACAGGGAGGTTATGGCTACACCTTC.

In its sample, this clonotype was seen many times. CDR3 sequence (DNA): TGTGCCAGCAGCCCCCCTTTGGGTAATGAGCAGTTCTTC. It is translated as CASSPPLGNEQFF. The genes are TRBV13 and TRBJ2-1; D is unresolved. Germline V gene lookup returns CDR1 PRHDT and CDR2 FYEKMQ (reference sequence). V gave up 5 bases and J gave up 7 bases, with 12 bases separating them. The CDR3 extends over 13 amino acids.

This clonotype rates as medium-sized. This chain joins TRBV15 and TRBJ1-2; D call uncertain. The germline V gene encodes CDR1 LNHNV and CDR2 YYDKDF (reference sequence). Trimming stripped 0 bases from V and 0 bases from J, with 11 bases between. CDR3 length: 16 residues. This CDR3 reads CATSRDPSRSNYGYTF. The DNA of the CDR3 is TGTGCCACCAGCAGAGACCCCTCAAGATCTAACTATGGCTACACCTTC.

This clonotype was recorded many times. The chain joins TRBV7-9 to TRBJ1-6; unclear D gene. The V end lost 2 bases, the J end lost 7 bases, and 3 bases lay between the germline ends. The CDR3 runs 12 residues. Looked up from germline, CDR1 is SEHNR and CDR2 is FQNEAQ (reference sequence). The CDR3 region has the DNA TGTGCCAGCAGCTTATCAAATTCACCCCTCCACTTT. It is translated as CASSLSNSPLHF.

This clonotype was seen ten or more times. This chain uses TRBV5-1 with TRBJ1-1; 7 nucleotides agree with TRBD1. The CDR3 loop spans 14 amino acids. The V and J ends lost 5 bases and 1 base, in that order; junction bases with no gene match: 5. Germline loops: CDR1 SGHRS, CDR2 YFSETQ. CDR3 in DNA: TGCGCCAGCAGTCGGGACAGAGGGAACACTGAAGCTTTCTTT. Translated, it gives CASSRDRGNTEAFF.

At least ten counts were recorded for this clonotype. The rearrangement joins TRBV4-1 to TRBJ2-5, with D unresolved. This CDR3 is 16 amino acids long. Germline CDR1 and CDR2: MGHRA and YSYEKL. The V and J ends lost 1 base and 2 bases respectively, with 14 bases between them. CDR3 residues: CASSQGLGTPQETQYF. CDR3 nucleotides: TGCGCCAGCAGCCAAGGCTTGGGTACTCCACAAGAGACCCAGTACTTC.

Many counts were recorded for this clonotype. The chain employs TRBV12-3 or TRBV12-4 and TRBJ1-5, with D possibly TRBD1 on 5 matching bases. This CDR3 has 12 amino acids. V was trimmed by 5 bases and J by 6 bases, leaving 8 bases between them. CDR3 loop: CASSLGGQPQHF. In DNA form, the CDR3 reads TGTGCCAGCAGTCTGGGGGGTCAGCCCCAGCATTTT.

This clonotype showed up many times. CDR3: CASTFRGLGNQPQHF. The CDR3 region has the DNA TGTGCCAGCACCTTTAGGGGGCTTGGCAATCAGCCCCAGCATTTT. The V call is TRBV6-2 or TRBV6-3, the J call TRBJ1-5, with 7 bases that match TRBD1. The germline gives CDR1 MNHEY, CDR2 SVGEGT. V shed 7 bases, J shed 2 bases, and the junction held 8 bases outside the gene matches. The CDR3 is made up of 15 amino acids.

Many counts were recorded for this clonotype. The chain uses TRBV19 and TRBJ2-7; D is uncertain. The CDR3 has 16 amino acids. V was pared by 9 bases and J by 3 bases, with 24 bases between. The germline gives CDR1 LNHDA, CDR2 SQIVND (reference sequence). The CDR3 here is CASAQPRRPGVYEQYF. The CDR3, as DNA: TGTGCCAGCGCCCAACCCCGACGGCCCGGAGTCTACGAGCAGTACTTC.

In this sample, this clonotype turned up many times. The chain uses TRBV18 and TRBJ2-1; possible D gene TRBD2, 6 bases. There are 14 residues in the CDR3. Trimming removed 2 bases from V and 7 bases from J, with 12 bases in between. Germline CDR1 reads KGHSH; CDR2 reads LQKENI. In nucleotides, the CDR3 is TGTGCCAGCTCACCAGCCCGCGGGGCAAATGAGCAGTTCTTC. Translated: CASSPARGANEQFF.

This clonotype was seen many times. The rearrangement joins TRBV20-1 to TRBJ2-5; tentatively, D is TRBD1 or TRBD2 (6 bases each). The ends were cut back, 3 bases at V and 3 bases at J, with 14 bases in the middle. CDR3 length equals 14 residues. Per the germline V gene, CDR1 is DFQATT and CDR2 is SNEGSKA (reference sequence). The CDR3: CSASPLRGEETQYF. The CDR3 DNA reads TGCAGTGCTAGCCCCTTGAGGGGGGAAGAGACCCAGTACTTC.

Only a few counts were recorded for this clonotype. The chain uses TRBV5-1 and TRBJ1-5; tentative D call: TRBD1 (5 bases). This CDR3 comprises 16 residues. Germline V gene lookup returns CDR1 SGHRS and CDR2 YFSETQ. The V end was cut by 4 bases, the J end by 5 bases, with 19 bases between. DNA for the CDR3: TGCGCCAGCAGCAAATGGGACCAACCCCATCATCAGCCCCAGCATTTT. As protein: CASSKWDQPHHQPQHF.

This clonotype was seen more than once but under ten times. The chain carries TRBV15 and TRBJ2-7; 7 nucleotides align to TRBD2. Trimming removed 5 bases from V and 3 bases from J; junction bases left unmatched: 13. This CDR3 has 16 amino acids. Germline CDR1 LNHNV, CDR2 YYDKDF (reference sequence). CDR3 sequence reads: CATSALARGDLYEQYF. For the CDR3, the DNA is TGTGCCACCAGCGCACTCGCTCGGGGGGATCTCTACGAGCAGTACTTC.

This clonotype was counted many times. As DNA, the CDR3 is TGTGCCAGTAGTATCCCCCGGGGGGGCCGTGGTAATGAGCAGTTCTTC. The encoded protein is CASSIPRGGRGNEQFF. V is TRBV19 and J is TRBJ2-1, with 8 bases lining up with TRBD2. V was pared by 3 bases and J by 7 bases, with 11 bases of the junction left unmatched. CDR3 size: 16 residues. Germline-derived CDR1 and CDR2 are LNHDA and SQIVND (reference sequence).

In its sample, this clonotype ranks as medium-sized (0.01 to 0.1%). The genes are TRBV7-3 and TRBJ2-1; 8 bases match TRBD2. Germline lookup yields CDR1 SGHTA and CDR2 FQGTGA. J lost 9 bases, V lost 3 bases, and 4 bases had no gene match. This CDR3 spans 13 amino acids. The CDR3 loop is CASSFLAGTEQFF. CDR3 coding DNA: TGTGCCAGCAGCTTCTTAGCGGGAACTGAGCAGTTCTTC.

This clonotype is medium-sized in the sample. This chain connects TRBV5-1 to TRBJ2-1; TRBD1 matches at 8 bases. Per germline, CDR1 SGHRS and CDR2 YFSETQ. J lost 3 bases, V lost 4 bases, and 3 bases had no gene match. This CDR3 spans 14 amino acids. CDR3 sequence (DNA): TGCGCCAGCAGCGGGGACAGGTTCTACAATGAGCAGTTCTTC. It yields the protein CASSGDRFYNEQFF.

This clonotype came up many times. J is TRBJ2-4 and V is TRBV7-9; 13 bases map to TRBD2. The germline gives CDR1 SEHNR, CDR2 FQNEAQ (reference sequence). Unmatched junction bases numbered 15, after V lost 5 bases and J lost 2 bases. The CDR3 extends over 20 amino acids. The CDR3 sequence is CASSPWTSGGPYGPKNIQYF. The CDR3 nucleotides read TGTGCCAGCAGCCCTTGGACTAGCGGGGGTCCGTATGGGCCCAAAAACATTCAGTACTTC.

This clonotype was seen ten or more times. This chain links TRBV7-2 with TRBJ2-1, with D possibly being TRBD1 (5 bases). CDR1 and CDR2 (germline): SGHTA, FQGNSA. The CDR3 consists of 15 residues. V lost 1 base, J lost 5 bases, and 12 bases lay in between. The CDR3 DNA is TGTGCCAGCAGCTTAGTAGGGGCAACCGACAATGAGCAGTTCTTC. Its protein product is CASSLVGATDNEQFF. Full variable domain (outside the CDR3, taken from reference TRBV7-2 and TRBJ2-1): GAGVSQSPSNKVTEKGKDVELRCDPISGHTALYWYRQSLGQGLEFLIYFQGNSAPDKSGLPSDRFSAERTGGSVSTLTIQRTQQEDSAVYLCASSLVGATDNEQFFGPGTRLTVL.

In this sample, this clonotype turned up many times. J is TRBJ2-3 and V is TRBV6-4, with 8 bases that match TRBD2. Trimming took 4 bases from V and 1 from J; bases not matched to a gene: 4. The CDR3 consists of 15 residues. Germline-derived CDR1 and CDR2 are MRHNA and SNTAGT. The CDR3 bases are TGTGCCAGCAGTGCGAGCGGGGGAGGCACAGATACGCAGTATTTT. As protein: CASSASGGGTDTQYF.

By share, this clonotype counts as medium-sized (0.01 to 0.1%). The chain is built from TRBV7-9 and TRBJ2-5; D is ambiguous. The CDR3 has 14 amino acids. V was clipped by 1 base and J by 1 base, with 7 bases between them. Germline V CDR1 and CDR2: SEHNR, FQNEAQ (reference sequence). The CDR3 is CASSLDVGQETQYF. CDR3 coding DNA: TGTGCCAGCAGCTTAGACGTAGGCCAAGAGACCCAGTACTTC.

In its sample, this clonotype was seen many times. J is TRBJ2-7 and V is TRBV4-3; tentative D call: TRBD2 (5 bases). The CDR3 totals 17 residues. The germline gives CDR1 LGHNA, CDR2 YSLEER. V was trimmed by 1 base and J by 1 base, leaving 17 bases between them. The CDR3 region has the DNA TGCGCCAGCAGCCAAGGTCTCGCCGGGGAAGTTTCCTACGAGCAGTACTTC. This translates into CASSQGLAGEVSYEQYF.

This clonotype was observed a few times. V gene TRBV18 combines with J gene TRBJ1-1; D unclear. Per germline, CDR1 KGHSH and CDR2 LQKENI. The CDR3 contains 14 residues. V lost 3 bases, J lost 4 bases, and 12 bases lay in between. CDR3 nucleotides: TGTGCCAGCTCACCGGGGTTCTTAGGCACTGAAGCTTTCTTT. It translates to CASSPGFLGTEAFF.

This clonotype was observed at least ten times. The chain combines TRBV5-4 with TRBJ2-1; 7 bases fit TRBD2. With 5 bases clipped from V and 8 bases from J, the junction kept 13 bases outside the gene matches. CDR1 is SGHNT and CDR2 is YYREEE in the germline V gene (reference sequence). The CDR3 has 15 residues. DNA of the CDR3: TGTGCCAGCAGTGCCGGGAGGACGACTACCCATGAGCAGTTCTTC. This sequence encodes CASSAGRTTTHEQFF.